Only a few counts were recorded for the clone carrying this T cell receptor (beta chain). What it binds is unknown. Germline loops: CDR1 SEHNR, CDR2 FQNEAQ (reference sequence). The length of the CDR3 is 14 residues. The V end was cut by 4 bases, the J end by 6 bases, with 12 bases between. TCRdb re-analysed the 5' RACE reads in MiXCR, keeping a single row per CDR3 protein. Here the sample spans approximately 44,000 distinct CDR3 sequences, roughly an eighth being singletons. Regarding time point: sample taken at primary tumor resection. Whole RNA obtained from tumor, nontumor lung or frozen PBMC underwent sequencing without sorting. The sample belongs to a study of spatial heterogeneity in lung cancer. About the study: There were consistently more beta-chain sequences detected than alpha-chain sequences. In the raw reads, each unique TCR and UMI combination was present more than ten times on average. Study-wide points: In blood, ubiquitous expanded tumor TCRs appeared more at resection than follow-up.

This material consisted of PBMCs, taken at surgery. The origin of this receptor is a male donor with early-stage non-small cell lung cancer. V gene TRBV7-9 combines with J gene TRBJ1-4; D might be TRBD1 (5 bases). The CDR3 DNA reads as TGTGCCAGCAGCTCCGGGGCGGAAGATGAAAAACTGTTTTTT. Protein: CASSSGAEDEKLFF.